This TCR beta chain was sequenced in a study of CD8+ T cells in alopecia areata. Across the whole study: Patients received oral tofacitinib, 5 to 10 mg twice daily, for moderate-to-severe alopecia areata. Study results and limitations: Whether baseline CD8+ expansion is linked to response remains uncertain, given a single nonresponder. Lesional tissue from the scalp (especially in alopecia totalis/universalis) showed higher clonality than normal scalp.

TCR sequencing used cDNA made by reverse transcription of extracted RNA. Data came from immunoSEQ multiplex PCR; TCRdb stores just in-frame clones and leaves some out. This table holds under 150,000 clones, 82% found once. Described treatment: oral pan-JAK inhibitor, 5-10 mg twice daily. Cell sorting on a FACSAria was used to separate CD4+ and CD8+ T cells from the PBMCs. A remark on this clone: Its antigen is undetermined.

The clonotype originates from a human donor with alopecia areata. The specimen comprised CD8+ T cells sorted from blood, sampled at week 4, from a patient treated with tofacitinib.

The CDR3 bases are TGCAGCGTGTGGGTCTGGCTAGCTAACAATGAGCAGTTCTTC. Encoded protein: CSVWVWLANNEQFF. This chain links TRBV29-1 with TRBJ2-1, with a tentative D call TRBD2 (5 bases). Germline CDR1 and CDR2: SQVTM and ANQGSEA. The CDR3 sequence is 14 residues long. V lost 6 bases, J lost 5 bases, and 17 bases lay in between.